This TCR beta chain comes out of a study of blood T cell repertoires in COVID-19. At the level of the study: The study drew acute and convalescent COVID-19 samples from the United States, Italy and Spain. Nucleic acid was either cDNA or gDNA, and it came from T cells, B-cell-depleted T cells, or PBMCs.

V gave up 5 bases and J gave up 0 bases; unmatched junction bases: 6. The CDR3 is made up of 18 amino acids. Germline-derived CDR1 and CDR2 are SGHTA and FQGNSA. Per the original data handling: For nucleated cells, counts were estimated from reference gene primer amplification. This table comes from immunoSEQ multiplex PCR, and its TCRdb copy is limited to in-frame clones, with some not included. V and J calls and clone size are as listed in that table; D and trimming were resolved from the DNA. The sample records tens of thousands of clones, approximately 89% being singletons. Sequenced input: peripheral blood. The rearrangement uses TRBV7-2 and TRBJ2-3; TRBD2 matches at 15 bases. This clonotype was obtained from a man aged 80 or over with acute or convalescent COVID-19. CDR3 residues: CASSGRTSGRASTDTQYF. CDR3 sequence (DNA): TGTGCCAGCAGCGGACGGACTAGCGGGAGGGCTAGCACAGATACGCAGTATTTT.